Shown below are 5 T cell receptor beta chains from a single sample sequenced in a study of cytomegalovirus exposure and HLA in healthy donors (TCRdb year 2017). The method behind the library was the immunoSEQ multiplex PCR assay. In its TCRdb copy, this immuneACCESS table keeps in-frame sequences only and misses some clones. Where compared with another copy, unresolved V genes explain less than half of these, and the others have no known cause. Counted in this sample were tens of thousands of clones; 85% to 95% of them appeared once. Of the sample, approximately 6.3% falls within the top ten clones. The sample was PBMCs. The receptors come from a woman aged 18-29 years in good health and CMV-seronegative.

This clone was detected once. The chain links TRBV9 to TRBJ2-2; 12 positions agree with TRBD1. From germline, CDR1 is SGDLS and CDR2 YYNGEE. CDR3 length: 17 amino acids. After removal of 3 bases from V and 8 bases from J, the junction contained 11 bases not matched to a gene. CDR3 nucleotides: TGTGCCAGCAGCGCCCCCGGGACAGGGGGCGCGAATGGGGAGCTGTTTTTT. It is translated as CASSAPGTGGANGELFF.

The J gene is TRBJ2-1, the V gene TRBV19; 14 nucleotides align to TRBD2. The germline V gene encodes CDR1 LNHDA and CDR2 SQIVND (reference sequence). The CDR3 has 18 residues. With V trimmed by 5 bases and J by 6 bases, 12 bases remained unmatched. CDR3: CASSLRLAGGPGTNEQFF. The CDR3 DNA reads as TGTGCCAGTAGTCTTCGACTAGCGGGAGGGCCCGGTACCAATGAGCAGTTCTTC.

The chain is built from TRBV9 and TRBJ2-6, with D perhaps TRBD2 (5 bases). Trimming removed 0 bases at V and 13 bases at J, with 11 bases between. The CDR3 has 13 amino acids. Germline CDR1 SGDLS, CDR2 YYNGEE. The chain's CDR3 is CASSVDGLRVLTF. In DNA form, the CDR3 reads TGTGCCAGCAGCGTAGATGGACTCCGGGTCCTGACTTTC.

CDR3 DNA sequence: TGTGCCACCAGCAGAGATCGGGCTAGCGGGACGGTTAGCAATGAGCAGTTCTTC. As protein: CATSRDRASGTVSNEQFF. V and J are TRBV15 and TRBJ2-1; 9 bases map to TRBD2. With 0 bases clipped from V and 6 bases from J, the junction kept 12 bases outside the gene matches. The CDR3 has 18 residues. CDR1 is LNHNV and CDR2 is YYDKDF in the germline V gene (reference sequence).

The chain joins TRBV16 to TRBJ2-1; the match to TRBD2 covers 10 bases. The J segment lost 3 bases and the V segment lost 4 bases, leaving 6 bases of the junction unmatched. Germline V gene sequence: CDR1 KGHSY, CDR2 FQNENV. The CDR3 contains 16 residues. The CDR3 loop is CASSLLLAGLYNEQFF. CDR3 in DNA: TGTGCCAGCAGCCTATTACTAGCGGGGCTCTACAATGAGCAGTTCTTC.